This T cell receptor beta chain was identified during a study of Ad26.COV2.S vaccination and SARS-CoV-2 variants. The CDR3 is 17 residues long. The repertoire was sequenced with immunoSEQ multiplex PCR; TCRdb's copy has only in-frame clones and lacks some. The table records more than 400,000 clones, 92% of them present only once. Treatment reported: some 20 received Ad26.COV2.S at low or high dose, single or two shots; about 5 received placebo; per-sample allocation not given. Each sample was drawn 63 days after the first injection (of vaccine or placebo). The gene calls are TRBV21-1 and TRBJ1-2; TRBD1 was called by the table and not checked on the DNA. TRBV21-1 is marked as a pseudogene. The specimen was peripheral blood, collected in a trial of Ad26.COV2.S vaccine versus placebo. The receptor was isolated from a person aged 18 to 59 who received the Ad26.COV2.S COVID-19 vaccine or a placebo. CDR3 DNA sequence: TGTGCCACCGAAGATGGGACATGTGGAGCTATTAACTATGGCTACACCTTC. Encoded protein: CATEDGTCGAINYGYTF.